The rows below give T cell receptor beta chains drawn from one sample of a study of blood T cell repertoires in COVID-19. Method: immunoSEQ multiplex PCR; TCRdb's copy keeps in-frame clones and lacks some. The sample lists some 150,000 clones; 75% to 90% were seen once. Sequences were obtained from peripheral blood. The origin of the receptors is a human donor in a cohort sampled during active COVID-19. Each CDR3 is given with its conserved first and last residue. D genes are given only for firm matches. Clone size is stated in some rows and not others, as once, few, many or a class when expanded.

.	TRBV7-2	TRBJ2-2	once	TGTGCCAGCAGCTTAGCTGGGCAGGGTAGGGGGGAGCTGTTTTTT	CASSLAGQGRGELFF
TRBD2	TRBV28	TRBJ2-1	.	TGTGCCAGCAGTTTACCGGGGGGGCCCTGGGATGAGCAGTTCTTC	CASSLPGGPWDEQFF
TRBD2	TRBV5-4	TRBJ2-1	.	TGTGCCAGCAGCACGGGACTAGCGGGAGGCTACAATGAGCAGTTCTTC	CASSTGLAGGYNEQFF
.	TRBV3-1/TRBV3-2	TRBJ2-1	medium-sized	TGTGCCAGCAGCCAAGATGGGGGGAGGCGGGAAGAGCAGTTCTTC	CASSQDGGRREEQFF
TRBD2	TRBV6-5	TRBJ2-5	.	TGTGCCAGCCATTCGGGGGGAGGAGAGACCCAGTACTTC	CASHSGGGETQYF
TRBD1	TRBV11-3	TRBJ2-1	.	TGTGCCAGCAGCTCCGGGACAGGGGCCTACAATGAGCAGTTCTTC	CASSSGTGAYNEQFF
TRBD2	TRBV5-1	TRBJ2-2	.	TGCGCCAGCAGCTTGGTTACTAGCGGGAGGAACACCGGGGAGCTGTTTTTT	CASSLVTSGRNTGELFF
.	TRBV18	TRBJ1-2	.	TGTGCCAGCTCAGCTTCCGGGGATTATTATGGCTACACCTTC	CASSASGDYYGYTF
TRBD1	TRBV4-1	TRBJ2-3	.	TGCGCCAGCAGCCAAGATCCACTTGCCGGGACAGGGTATACAGATACGCAGTATTTT	CASSQDPLAGTGYTDTQYF
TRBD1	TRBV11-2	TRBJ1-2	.	TGTGCCAGCAGCTTAGGGGACAGGGATGGCTACACCTTC	CASSLGDRDGYTF
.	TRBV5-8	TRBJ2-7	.	TGTGCCAGCAGCCTAGGGGTCAGCTCCTACGAGCAGTACTTC	CASSLGVSSYEQYF
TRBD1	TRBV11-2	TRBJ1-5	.	TGTGCCAGCAGCAAGGGACAGAATCAGCCCCAGCATTTT	CASSKGQNQPQHF
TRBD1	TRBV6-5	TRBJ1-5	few	TGTGCCAGCAGGACAGGGGCAAGCAATCAGCCCCAGCATTTT	CASRTGASNQPQHF
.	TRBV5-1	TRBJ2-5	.	TGCGCCAGCAGCTTGGGTACTAACCCCCAAGAGACCCAGTACTTC	CASSLGTNPQETQYF
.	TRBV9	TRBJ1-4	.	TGTGCCAGCAGCGTGCGTACAGGGATGGAGGAAAAACTGTTTTTT	CASSVRTGMEEKLFF
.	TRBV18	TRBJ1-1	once	TGTGCCAGCTCACCGGGCCAGACAACTGAAGCTTTCTTT	CASSPGQTTEAFF
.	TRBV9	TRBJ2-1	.	TGTGCCAGCAGCGTAGGGACAGCCAATGAGCAGTTCTTC	CASSVGTANEQFF
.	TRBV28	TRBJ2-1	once	TGTGCCAGCAGTTTATCTCTAGAGCAGTTCTTC	CASSLSLEQFF
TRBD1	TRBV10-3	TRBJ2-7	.	TGTGCCATCAGCCCCGGACAGGGGGGGTACGAGCAGTACTTC	CAISPGQGGYEQYF
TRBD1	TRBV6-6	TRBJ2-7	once	TGTGCCAGCAATACGGGACAGGTTAGATACGAGCAGTACTTC	CASNTGQVRYEQYF
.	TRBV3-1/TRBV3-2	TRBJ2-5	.	TGTGCCAGCAGCCAACGGGGGGCTGTAGAGACCCAGTACTTC	CASSQRGAVETQYF
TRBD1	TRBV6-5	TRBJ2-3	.	TGTGCCAGCAGGGGGGACAGGGCAGATACGCAGTATTTT	CASRGDRADTQYF
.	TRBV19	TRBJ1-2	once	TGTGCCAGTAGCGCTCACTCGGACAGCTCCTATGGCTACACCTTC	CASSAHSDSSYGYTF
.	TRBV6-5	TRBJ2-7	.	TGTGCCAGCTTAGAAGGTGGGGGGTCCTACGAGCAGTACTTC	CASLEGGGSYEQYF
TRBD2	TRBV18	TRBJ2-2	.	TGTGCCAGCTCACCGCGGGAGGGACAAGTCATGACCGGGGAGCTGTTTTTT	CASSPREGQVMTGELFF
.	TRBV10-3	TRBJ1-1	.	TGTGCCATTGGGGCTCACTCACAATCGAACACTGAAGCTTTCTTT	CAIGAHSQSNTEAFF
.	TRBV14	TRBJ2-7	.	TGTGCCAGCAGCCAAAGGGCCTTCGAGCTGAAGGGGATGACCTACGAGCAGTACTTC	CASSQRAFELKGMTYEQYF
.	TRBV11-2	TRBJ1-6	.	TGTGCCAGCAGCTTAGGATATTCGAGCTCCTATAATTCACCCCTCCACTTT	CASSLGYSSSYNSPLHF
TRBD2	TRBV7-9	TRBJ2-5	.	TGTGCCAGCAGCCGACTAGCGGGCGGTGGAGAGACCCAGTACTTC	CASSRLAGGGETQYF